One sample yielded the 25 T cell receptor beta chains listed below, sequenced in a study of T cell responses to AZD1222 COVID-19 vaccine. The protocol was immunoSEQ multiplex PCR, while the TCRdb copy is restricted to in-frame clones and leaves out a portion. Among around 140,000 clones, 85% to 95% were seen once, and the ten largest hold less than 15%. The specimen comprised peripheral blood, sampled after recovery from COVID-19. Receptor source: an adult who had recovered from COVID-19.

This chain links TRBV11-2 with TRBJ2-1, with 7 bases matching TRBD2. Germline V gene lookup returns CDR1 SGHAT and CDR2 FQNNGV. CDR3 length: 17 amino acids. After removal of 8 bases from V and 1 base from J, the junction contained 14 bases not matched to a gene. Written as DNA, the CDR3 is TGTGCCAGCGCCCCTCGGGGAGGGAGTGCATCCTACAATGAGCAGTTCTTC. It is translated as CASAPRGGSASYNEQFF.

V gene TRBV3-1 (or the pseudogene TRBV3-2) combines with J gene TRBJ2-1; the match to TRBD2 covers 11 bases. The trim removed 1 base at V and 10 bases at J, leaving 3 bases unmatched. The V gene's germline CDR1 is LGHDT and CDR2 YNNKEL (reference sequence). The CDR3 is 14 amino acids. CDR3 nucleotide sequence: TGTGCCAGCAGCCAAGGGGCTAGCGGGAGGGAGCAGTTCTTC. This gives the protein CASSQGASGREQFF.

Concerning this clone itself: Other DNA sequences in the sample encode the same CDR3. The V call is TRBV18, the J call TRBJ2-5; D unresolved. The CDR3 consists of 11 residues. Trimming left V 3 bases short and J 3 bases short, with 2 bases between. CDR1 KGHSH and CDR2 LQKENI come from the germline V gene. The CDR3 loop reads CASSPKETQYF. The CDR3, as DNA: TGTGCCAGCTCACCTAAAGAGACCCAGTACTTC.

The J gene is TRBJ2-5, the V gene TRBV28, with 10 bases fitting TRBD2. The CDR3 contains 15 residues. The germline CDR1 and CDR2 sequences are MDHEN and SYDVKM. V was pared by 2 bases and J by 4 bases, with 4 bases of the junction left unmatched. For the CDR3, the DNA is TGTGCCAGCAGTTTACTAGCGGGAGAGGCAGAGACCCAGTACTTC. Its translation: CASSLLAGEAETQYF.

The chain recombines TRBV6-5 with TRBJ2-7; 11 bases map to TRBD2. The CDR3 loop spans 15 amino acids. Losses at the gene ends were 6 bases for V and 7 bases for J; bases not matched to a gene: 11. CDR1 and CDR2 from the germline V gene are MNHEY and SVGAGI. The CDR3 protein is CASRLTSGKPGEQYF. The CDR3 nucleotides read TGTGCCAGCAGACTGACTAGCGGGAAACCCGGGGAGCAGTACTTC.

This rearrangement joins TRBV3-1 (or the pseudogene TRBV3-2) to TRBJ2-7; 7 nucleotides align to TRBD2. V lost 1 base, J lost 5 bases, and 11 bases stayed unmatched. The CDR3 runs 16 residues. The V gene's germline CDR1 is LGHDT and CDR2 YNNKEL (reference sequence). The CDR3 nucleotides read TGTGCCAGCAGCCAAGGAGCCGGCGGGAGAACGGACGAGCAGTACTTC. It yields the protein CASSQGAGGRTDEQYF.

J is TRBJ2-2 and V is TRBV27; TRBD2 aligns across 8 bases. This CDR3 region has 16 residues. The V and J ends lost 3 bases and 2 bases, in that order; junction bases with no gene match: 5. Germline values: CDR1 MNHEY, CDR2 SMNVEV (reference sequence). The CDR3 DNA is TGTGCCAGCAGTTTTGTGCTAGCGGGTAACACCGGGGAGCTGTTTTTT. This codes for CASSFVLAGNTGELFF.

The chain joins TRBV14 to TRBJ1-1; D gene uncertain. The CDR3 has 15 residues. Trimming left V 1 base short and J 4 bases short, with 13 bases between. Germline CDR1 is SGHDN and CDR2 is FVKESK. The CDR3 sequence: CASSQVTGGSTEAFF. The CDR3 nucleotides read TGTGCCAGCAGCCAAGTGACGGGCGGGAGCACTGAAGCTTTCTTT. Combining the CDR3 with reference TRBV14 and TRBJ1-1 gives the whole variable domain EAGVTQFPSHSVIEKGQTVTLRCDPISGHDNLYWYRRVMGKEIKFLLHFVKESKQDESGMPNNRFLAERTGGTYSTLKVQPAELEDSGVYFCASSQVTGGSTEAFFGQGTRLTVV.

CDR3 sequence: CASSTGRSNEKLFF. Written as DNA, the CDR3 is TGTGCCAGCAGTACGGGACGGAGTAATGAAAAACTGTTTTTT. The rearrangement uses TRBV6-5 and TRBJ1-4; a weak D match, TRBD1 (5 bases). CDR1 is MNHEY and CDR2 is SVGAGI in the germline V gene. The V end lost 5 bases, the J end lost 4 bases, and 11 bases lay between the germline ends. The CDR3 extends over 14 amino acids.

This chain uses TRBV11-2 with TRBJ2-7; D gene unclear. The germline gives CDR1 SGHAT, CDR2 FQNNGV. There are 15 residues in the CDR3. Trimming left V 4 bases short and J 1 base short, with 14 bases between. The CDR3 DNA reads TGTGCCAGCAGCTCGGCTTCTGGTAATTCCTACGAGCAGTACTTC. As protein: CASSSASGNSYEQYF.

The CDR3 loop is CATEGLAVVTDTQYF. The CDR3 nucleotides are TGTGCCACCGAAGGACTAGCGGTGGTCACAGATACGCAGTATTTT. The chain has TRBV24-1 and TRBJ2-3; 10 nucleotides align to TRBD2. This CDR3 spans 15 amino acids. Trimming cost V 9 bases and J 2 bases; bases outside gene matches: 7. The germline gives CDR1 KGHDR, CDR2 SFDVKD.

The chain links TRBV28 to TRBJ2-5; 12 positions agree with TRBD2. Per the germline V gene, CDR1 is MDHEN and CDR2 is SYDVKM. After removal of 5 bases from V and 1 base from J, the junction contained 8 bases not matched to a gene. The CDR3 has 17 residues. For the CDR3, the DNA is TGTGCCAGCAGTCTTGGACTAGCGGGGCTACTCCAAGAGACCCAGTACTTC. This translates into CASSLGLAGLLQETQYF.

The rearrangement links TRBV7-2 to TRBJ2-5; D ambiguous. V lost 4 bases to trimming and J lost 5 bases, with 5 bases between them. This CDR3 spans 11 amino acids. CDR1 and CDR2 from the germline V gene are SGHTA and FQGNSA. This chain's CDR3 is CASSSGETQYF. DNA for the CDR3: TGTGCCAGCAGCTCCGGGGAGACCCAGTACTTC.

V usage is TRBV12-3 or TRBV12-4 and J usage is TRBJ2-4, with D hard to call. The CDR3 runs 13 residues. The V end lost 1 base, the J end lost 5 bases, and 6 bases lay between the germline ends. The CDR3 DNA follows: TGTGCCAGCAGTTTAGGCCAGGAAAACATTCAGTACTTC. This codes for CASSLGQENIQYF.

The genes are TRBV3-1 (or the pseudogene TRBV3-2) and TRBJ1-4; D is possibly TRBD1 (6 bases). V gave up 1 base and J gave up 7 bases, with 19 bases separating them. The CDR3 is 17 residues long. CDR1 and CDR2 from the germline V gene are LGHDT and YNNKEL (reference sequence). The CDR3 spells CASSQGPPRGAAEKLFF. The CDR3 DNA reads as TGTGCCAGCAGCCAAGGCCCCCCCAGGGGCGCGGCTGAAAAACTGTTTTTT.

This clone was recorded once. The chain joins TRBV5-1 to TRBJ2-5, with 13 bases identical to TRBD2. The CDR3 has 16 residues. Germline trimming cut 3 bases from V and 1 base from J; bases unmatched to any gene: 3. Per the germline V gene, CDR1 is SGHRS and CDR2 is YFSETQ. Here the CDR3 reads CASSSGTSGIQETQYF. In nucleotides, the CDR3 is TGCGCCAGCAGCTCCGGGACTAGCGGGATCCAAGAGACCCAGTACTTC.

The chain employs TRBV7-9 and TRBJ2-1; TRBD1 matches at 9 bases. Germline V lookup: CDR1 SEHNR, CDR2 FQNEAQ (reference sequence). Unmatched junction bases numbered 8, after V lost 4 bases and J lost 4 bases. The CDR3 covers 16 residues. The DNA for the CDR3 is TGTGCCAGCAGCTCAAATCGACAGGGGGAGTACAATGAGCAGTTCTTC. It specifies CASSSNRQGEYNEQFF.

This chain connects TRBV5-1 to TRBJ2-2, with 10 bases fitting TRBD1. Germline values: CDR1 SGHRS, CDR2 YFSETQ. The length of the CDR3 is 15 residues. V lost 4 bases, J lost 4 bases, and 4 bases stayed unmatched. CDR3: CASSTGQGSTGELFF. For the CDR3, the DNA is TGCGCCAGCAGCACGGGACAGGGGTCCACCGGGGAGCTGTTTTTT.

This chain links TRBV27 with TRBJ1-4; TRBD1 is a possible D gene (5 bases). Germline lookup yields CDR1 MNHEY and CDR2 SMNVEV (reference sequence). CDR3 length: 16 residues. V lost 2 bases, J lost 0 bases, and 10 bases lay in between. The CDR3 is CASSLTGPATNEKLFF. The CDR3 DNA follows: TGTGCCAGCAGTTTAACGGGGCCGGCAACTAATGAAAAACTGTTTTTT.

The chain combines TRBV7-8 with TRBJ2-7; 8 positions match TRBD1. This CDR3 is 16 amino acids long. The J segment lost 2 bases and the V segment lost 2 bases, leaving 8 bases of the junction unmatched. The germline gives CDR1 SGHVS, CDR2 FQNEAQ. The CDR3 DNA reads TGTGCCAGCAGCTTATTGGGACAGGCGCAACCCTACGAGCAGTACTTC. Translation: CASSLLGQAQPYEQYF.

The V gene is TRBV2, the J gene TRBJ2-7, with 7 bases fitting TRBD2. The CDR3 runs to 14 residues. Per the germline V gene, CDR1 is SNHLY and CDR2 is FYNNEI. V dropped 8 bases and J dropped 1; count of bases not matched to a gene: 8. The CDR3 DNA reads as TGTGCCAGCTCGAGCGGGACCCAATCCTACGAGCAGTACTTC. It codes for CASSSGTQSYEQYF. The full variable domain, in which reference TRBV2 and TRBJ2-7 provide the parts outside the CDR3, is EPEVTQTPSHQVTQMGQEVILRCVPISNHLYFYWYRQILGQKVEFLVSFYNNEISEKSEIFDDQFSVERPDGSNFTLKIRSTKLEDSAMYFCASSSGTQSYEQYFGPGTRLTVT.

For the CDR3, the DNA is TGTGCCACCAGCAGAGATAGCCTGGGGAGGTTCAACACCATATATTTT. Translation gives CATSRDSLGRFNTIYF. The chain carries TRBV15 and TRBJ1-3; D is ambiguous. Per the germline V gene, CDR1 is LNHNV and CDR2 is YYDKDF (reference sequence). Trimming shortened V by 0 bases and J by 7 bases, and 16 bases separated the two germline ends. There are 16 residues in the CDR3.

This sequence joins TRBV14 and TRBJ2-6; no reliable D call. CDR1 and CDR2 (germline): SGHDN, FVKESK. Trimming took off 6 bases at V and 0 bases at J, with 12 bases between the two ends. CDR3 length: 16 residues. The DNA for the CDR3 is TGTGCCAGCAGTCTATATGGGTACTCTGGGGCCAACGTCCTGACTTTC. Amino acid sequence: CASSLYGYSGANVLTF.

The chain joins TRBV5-1 to TRBJ2-7, with D perhaps matching TRBD1 (6 bases). Germline lookup yields CDR1 SGHRS and CDR2 YFSETQ. The V end lost 4 bases, the J end lost 3 bases, and 20 bases lay between the germline ends. This CDR3 spans 16 amino acids. Here the CDR3 DNA reads TGCGCCAGCAGCCTCCTCACAGGGTCCCTTAACTACGAGCAGTACTTC. It specifies CASSLLTGSLNYEQYF.

The V call is TRBV2, the J call TRBJ1-2; tentative D call: TRBD1 (5 bases). Trimming took off 6 bases at V and 6 bases at J, with 14 bases between the two ends. The CDR3 consists of 13 residues. Germline V CDR1 and CDR2: SNHLY, FYNNEI. The CDR3 loop reads CASSGSRVDGYTF. CDR3 DNA: TGTGCCAGCAGCGGAAGCAGGGTGGATGGCTACACCTTC.